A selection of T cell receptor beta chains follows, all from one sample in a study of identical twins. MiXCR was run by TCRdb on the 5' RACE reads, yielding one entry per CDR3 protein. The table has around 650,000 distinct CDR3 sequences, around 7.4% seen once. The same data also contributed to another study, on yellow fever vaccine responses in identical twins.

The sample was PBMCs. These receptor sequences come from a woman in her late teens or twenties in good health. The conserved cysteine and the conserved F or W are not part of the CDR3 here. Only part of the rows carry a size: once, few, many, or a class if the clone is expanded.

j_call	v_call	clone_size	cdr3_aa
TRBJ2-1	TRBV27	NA	ASSLTGTSVYNEQF
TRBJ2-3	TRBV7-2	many	ASSTLAGGSDTQY
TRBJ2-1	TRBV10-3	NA	AISDGSQTNEQF
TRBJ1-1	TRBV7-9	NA	ASSPTTGYMNTEAF
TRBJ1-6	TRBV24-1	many	ATSFVELRRFISPLH
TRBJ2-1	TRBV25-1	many	ASSESRLADNEQF
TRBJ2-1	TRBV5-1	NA	ASSGASHNEQF
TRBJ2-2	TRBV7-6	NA	ASSANLADVTGELF
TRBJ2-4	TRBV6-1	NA	ASRSGGKNIQY
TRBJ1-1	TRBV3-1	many	ASRARDRGGTEAF
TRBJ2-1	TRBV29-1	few	SVAGHPEASEQF
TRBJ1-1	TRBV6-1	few	ASIQTRLEAF
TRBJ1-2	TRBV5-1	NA	ASSPGDRDNYGYT
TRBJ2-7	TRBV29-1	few	SVVAHAGMLSYEQY
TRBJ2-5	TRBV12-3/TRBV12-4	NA	ASSGTGIQETQY
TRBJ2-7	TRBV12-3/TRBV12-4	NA	ASSPRTGTGTYEQY
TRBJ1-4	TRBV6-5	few	ASRSSRGAREKLF
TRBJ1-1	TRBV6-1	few	ASSERGSRDLVEAF
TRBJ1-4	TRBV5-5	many	ASNPTGNEKLF
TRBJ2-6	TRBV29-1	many	SVVEGTGANVLT
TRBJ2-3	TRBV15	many	ATSRDRVSTDTQY
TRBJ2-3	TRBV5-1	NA	ASSRTPSSGNVDTQY